This T cell receptor beta chain emerged from a study of blood T cell repertoires in COVID-19. Turning to the study itself: T cells, B-cell-depleted T cells, or PBMCs provided the cDNA or gDNA that served as material.

Measured with immunoSEQ multiplex PCR; TCRdb has only the in-frame clones, and not every one. The sample has approximately 290,000 clones; roughly 89% are singletons. CDR1 and CDR2 from the germline V gene are LNHDA and SQIVND (reference sequence). Unmatched junction bases numbered 8, after V lost 4 bases and J lost 0 bases. The CDR3 is made up of 17 amino acids. The sample consisted of PBMCs or T cells enriched from blood (not recorded which). The rearrangement uses TRBV19 and TRBJ1-3, with 8 nucleotides matching TRBD1. This clonotype was obtained from a woman younger than 35 with acute COVID-19. CDR3 region: CASSRETGVYSGNTIYF. CDR3 in DNA: TGTGCCAGTAGTAGAGAGACAGGGGTTTACTCTGGAAACACCATATATTTT. Supplemented by reference TRBV19 and TRBJ1-3, the full variable domain reads DGGITQSPKYLFRKEGQNVTLSCEQNLNHDAMYWYRQDPGQGLRLIYYSQIVNDFQKGDIAEGYSVSREKKESFPLTVTSAQKNPTAFYLCASSRETGVYSGNTIYFGEGSWLTVV.